This T cell receptor (beta chain) was recovered during a study of shared clonotypes between healthy human individuals. This clone was observed once. Naive CD8 isolation took CD45RO-negative cells positively selected for CCR7 and excluded terminally differentiated effector memory CD45RA+ cells. V gave up 4 bases and J gave up 10 bases, with 26 bases separating them. Per germline, CDR1 SEHNR and CDR2 FQNEAQ (reference sequence). This CDR3 has 17 amino acids. Only in-frame clones appear in the TCRdb table, and some are missing; sequencing was by immunoSEQ multiplex PCR. The sample shows roughly 1,800,000 clones, roughly 94% of them seen only once.

Sequences were obtained from naive CD8+ T cells sorted from blood. This sequence was found in a young man in good health. The chain uses TRBV7-9 and TRBJ2-1; perhaps TRBD1 as D (6 bases). Here the CDR3 reads CASSSPAYRDTDGEQFF. CDR3 DNA: TGTGCCAGCAGCTCCCCCGCTTACCGGGACACCGACGGGGAGCAGTTCTTC.